This T cell receptor beta chain was captured in a study of blood T cell repertoires in COVID-19. Study at large: Collection of acute and convalescent COVID-19 samples took place in the United States, Italy and Spain. From T cells, B-cell-depleted T cells, or PBMCs came the material, which was cDNA or gDNA.

Clones were sequenced by immunoSEQ multiplex PCR, and TCRdb holds only the in-frame ones, with some missing. The profile covers about 200,000 clones, with around 85% appearing a single time and 0.6% to 0.9% taken by the ten largest. From germline, CDR1 is SGHAT and CDR2 FQNNGV. CDR3 size: 16 residues. V was clipped by 5 bases and J by 8 bases; unmatched bases: 10. V gene TRBV11-2 combines with J gene TRBJ2-1; 12 nucleotides align to TRBD2. Sequenced material: peripheral blood. This sequence was found in a woman aged 70-85 years with acute or convalescent COVID-19. The CDR3 bases are TGTGCCAGCAGCCTCTCGACTAGCGGGAGTAGGTATGAGCAGTTCTTC. This codes for CASSLSTSGSRYEQFF.